A single sample gave rise to the 17 T cell receptor beta chains below, sequenced in a study of T cell repertoires in cytomegalovirus infection. TCRdb ran MiXCR on the reads and lists one entry per CDR3 protein. Of some 240,000 distinct CDR3 sequences listed, over 15% were seen once; the top ten hold about half. The sample was CD8+ T cells from PBMCs. The receptors shown here come from a human donor in good health (CMV status not recorded). Some clones in this sample may be carry-over from other donors' samples.

The chain is built from TRBV27 and TRBJ2-7; 9 nucleotides agree with TRBD1. With V trimmed by 3 bases and J by 4 bases, 10 bases remained unmatched. The germline V gene has CDR1 MNHEY and CDR2 SMNVEV (reference sequence). The CDR3 is 16 residues long. CDR3 in amino acids: CASSFTPGTGIYEQYF. The CDR3 DNA reads TGTGCCAGCAGTTTCACCCCCGGGACAGGGATATACGAGCAGTACTTC.

This clonotype turned up a few times. The V and J genes are TRBV5-1 and TRBJ2-7; TRBD1 aligns across 8 bases. Germline-derived CDR1 and CDR2 are SGHRS and YFSETQ. J gave up 5 bases and V 2 bases, and 6 bases lay outside the gene matches. The CDR3 length is 14 residues. In DNA form, the CDR3 reads TGCGCCAGCAGCTTAGGGACAGGACTGGACGAGCAGTACTTC. It yields the protein CASSLGTGLDEQYF.

This chain links TRBV29-1 with TRBJ1-2; the D gene is possibly TRBD1 (6 bases). The germline V and J ends were trimmed by 6 bases and 7 bases, with 15 bases remaining between them. The CDR3 totals 12 residues. Per the germline V gene, CDR1 is SQVTM and CDR2 is ANQGSEA. The CDR3 is CSVPLRGSGYTF. CDR3 DNA sequence: TGCAGCGTCCCCCTCAGGGGTAGTGGCTACACCTTC. Full variable domain (missing parts from reference TRBV29-1 and TRBJ1-2): SAVISQKPSRDICQRGTSLTIQCQVDSQVTMMFWYRQQPGQSLTLIATANQGSEATYESGFVIDKFPISRPNLTFSTLTVSNMSPEDSSIYLCSVPLRGSGYTFGSGTRLTVV.

This clonotype occurred many times. V is TRBV7-9 and J is TRBJ1-5; D remains unclear. CDR1 and CDR2 (germline): SEHNR, FQNEAQ (reference sequence). The CDR3 loop spans 13 amino acids. V lost 5 bases, J lost 6 bases, and 11 bases lay in between. CDR3 region: CASSDDKLQPQHF. CDR3 bases: TGTGCCAGCAGCGACGACAAACTTCAGCCCCAGCATTTT. The variable domain in full, completed from reference TRBV7-9 and TRBJ1-5, reads DTGVSQNPRHKITKRGQNVTFRCDPISEHNRLYWYRQTLGQGPEFLTYFQNEAQLEKSRLLSDRFSAERPKGSFSTLEIQRTEQGDSAMYLCASSDDKLQPQHFGDGTRLSIL.

In its sample, this clonotype was seen a few times. The rearrangement uses TRBV5-6 and TRBJ2-1, with TRBD2 identical over 14 bases. V lost 5 bases to trimming and J lost 1 base; unmatched junction nucleotides: 11. The length of the CDR3 is 19 residues. Germline lookup yields CDR1 SGHDT and CDR2 YYEEEE. CDR3 loop: CASSVAGTSGGLSYNEQFF. The CDR3 coding sequence is TGTGCCAGCAGTGTCGCCGGGACTAGCGGGGGCCTTTCCTACAATGAGCAGTTCTTC.

The V gene is TRBV20-1, the J gene TRBJ2-7; weak D call: TRBD1 (7 bases). Trimming left V 5 bases short and J 3 bases short, with 20 bases between. Germline-derived CDR1 and CDR2 are DFQATT and SNEGSKA (reference sequence). This CDR3 comprises 15 residues. CDR3 amino acids: CSALRQGGTNYEQYF. The CDR3 coding sequence is TGCAGTGCTCTCCGACAGGGAGGTACCAACTACGAGCAGTACTTC.

CDR3 region: CASRSGLYSNQPQHF. In DNA form, the CDR3 reads TGTGCCAGCAGGTCGGGACTTTATAGCAATCAGCCCCAGCATTTT. J is TRBJ1-5 and V is TRBV6-2 or TRBV6-3, with D possibly being TRBD1 (5 bases). The germline V gene encodes CDR1 MNHEY and CDR2 SVGEGT. CDR3 length: 15 amino acids. The V and J ends lost 6 bases and 0 bases respectively, with 12 bases between them.

This clonotype was counted at least ten times. This chain connects TRBV7-2 to TRBJ1-6; TRBD1 is a possible D gene (5 bases). The CDR3 runs 12 residues. Germline V gene lookup returns CDR1 SGHTA and CDR2 FQGNSA. V was cut by 5 bases and J by 8 bases, with 7 bases left in between. DNA for the CDR3: TGTGCCAGCAGCCGGGGGGATTCACCCCTCCACTTT. Translated: CASSRGDSPLHF.

V is TRBV14 and J is TRBJ1-3; tentatively, D is TRBD1 (5 bases). Germline CDR1 and CDR2: SGHDN and FVKESK. The CDR3 length is 15 residues. The V end was cut by 0 bases, the J end by 2 bases, with 8 bases between. The DNA for the CDR3 is TGTGCCAGCAGCCAAGATGGAGGGGCTGGAAACACCATATATTTT. Amino acid sequence: CASSQDGGAGNTIYF.

The chain couples TRBV5-6 to TRBJ2-1; weak D call: TRBD1 (5 bases). This CDR3 region has 15 residues. Per germline, CDR1 SGHDT and CDR2 YYEEEE. Trimming took 5 bases from V and 2 from J, leaving 14 bases between them. The CDR3, as DNA: TGTGCCAGCAGTCAAGGGGCAGCGCCCTACAATGAGCAGTTCTTC. Translation: CASSQGAAPYNEQFF.

This clonotype occurred a few times. This rearrangement joins TRBV6-5 to TRBJ2-7; 7 nucleotides align to TRBD1. Germline CDR1 and CDR2: MNHEY and SVGAGI. With V trimmed by 0 bases and J by 3 bases, 8 bases remained unmatched. The CDR3 has 16 residues. CDR3 DNA: TGTGCCAGCAGTTACTCGAACAGGGGAGTCTTCTACGAGCAGTACTTC. This sequence encodes CASSYSNRGVFYEQYF.

As for this clonotype: Since a much larger clone is just one base distant, this may be a read error. The chain has TRBV2 and TRBJ1-1, with D possibly matching TRBD1 (5 bases). The CDR3 has 13 amino acids. Germline lookup yields CDR1 SNHLY and CDR2 FYNNEI. The V and J ends lost 9 bases and 5 bases respectively, with 16 bases between them. CDR3 nucleotides: TGTGCCAGTCCACCTAGAAGGGGTACTGAAGCTTTCTTT. It yields the protein CASPPRRGTEAFF.

In this sample, this clonotype turned up many times. CDR3 bases: TGTGCCAGCAGCCCCGAGGAGGGTGTGTCGGGGACACGACATCTCGAGCAGTTCTTC. It codes for CASSPEEGVSGTRHLEQFF. The chain is built from TRBV7-8 and TRBJ2-1, with D perhaps given as TRBD1 or TRBD2 (6 bases each). The CDR3 loop spans 19 amino acids. Germline-derived CDR1 and CDR2 are SGHVS and FQNEAQ. V lost 5 bases and J lost 10, with 33 bases in between.

V usage is TRBV11-2 and J usage is TRBJ2-4; D assignment may be TRBD1 or TRBD2 (6 bases each). The CDR3 sequence is 12 residues long. The V and J ends lost 1 base and 16 bases respectively, with 14 bases between them. Germline values: CDR1 SGHAT, CDR2 FQNNGV. CDR3 bases: TGTGCCAGCAGCTTAGGAACAGGGAGGCAATACTTC. Translating it yields CASSLGTGRQYF.

The chain uses TRBV6-1 and TRBJ2-7; 7 nucleotides align to TRBD2. The CDR3 is 15 residues long. Unmatched junction bases numbered 13, after V lost 5 bases and J lost 6 bases. The V gene's germline CDR1 is MNHNS and CDR2 SASEGT. The CDR3 reads CASSYGGTGYGEQYF. The CDR3 nucleotides read TGTGCCAGCAGTTACGGGGGGACGGGGTACGGCGAGCAGTACTTC.

This chain connects TRBV13 to TRBJ2-3; TRBD1 might be the D (5 bases). Germline loops: CDR1 PRHDT, CDR2 FYEKMQ (reference sequence). The V end was cut by 0 bases, the J end by 2 bases, with 9 bases between. The CDR3 runs 15 residues. CDR3 nucleotides: TGTGCCAGCAGCTTAGGCCCCAGGGACACAGATACGCAGTATTTT. It yields the protein CASSLGPRDTDTQYF.

The chain has TRBV2 and TRBJ2-7; maybe TRBD2 (6 bases). Trimming stripped 8 bases from V and 2 bases from J, with 22 bases between. Germline assignment: CDR1 SNHLY and CDR2 FYNNEI. The CDR3 loop spans 16 amino acids. This CDR3 is CASGGSNGRITYEQYF. The CDR3 DNA reads as TGTGCCAGCGGAGGATCCAACGGGAGAATCACCTACGAGCAGTACTTC.